The entry that follows covers one T cell receptor (beta chain) sequence. The antigen is unknown. It was CD45RO-negative cells, positively selected for CCR7, that made up naive CD8 cells, with terminally differentiated effector memory CD45RA+ cells excluded. The data are from a study of shared clonotypes between healthy human individuals. On the study more broadly: The study drew on a couple of women and a few men aged 18 to 49 as donors.

General observations from the study: Relative to their counterparts shared across all four donors, non-shared clonotypes exhibited diminished generation probabilities. In general, naive subsets displayed greater estimated richness than memory subsets did.

Germline loops: CDR1 MDHEN, CDR2 SYDVKM. The CDR3 length is 16 residues. Trimming at V came to 5 bases and at J to 3 bases, leaving 10 bases not matched to a gene. Generated by immunoSEQ multiplex PCR, the TCRdb table keeps only in-frame clones and is missing some. This repertoire shows millions of clones, just under 95% found once; its top ten account for more than 0.95%. The receptor's source is a man between 18 and 35 years old in good health. The sequencing sample was made of naive CD8+ T cells sorted from blood. The rearrangement links TRBV28 to TRBJ2-3, with TRBD2 identical over 8 bases. The CDR3 DNA reads TGTGCCAGCAGTCCAGTCCCGGGGGGGCGAACAGATACGCAGTATTTT. Translated: CASSPVPGGRTDTQYF.